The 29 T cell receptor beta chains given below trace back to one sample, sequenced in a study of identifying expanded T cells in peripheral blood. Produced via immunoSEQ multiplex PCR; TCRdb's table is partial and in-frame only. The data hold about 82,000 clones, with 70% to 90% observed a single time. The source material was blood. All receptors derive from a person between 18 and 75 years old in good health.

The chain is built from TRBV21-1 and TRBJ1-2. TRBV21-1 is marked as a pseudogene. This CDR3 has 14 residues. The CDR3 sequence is CASSSTGLIWSYTF. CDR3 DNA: TGTGCCAGCAGCAGTACGGGACTCATATGGAGCTACACCTTC.

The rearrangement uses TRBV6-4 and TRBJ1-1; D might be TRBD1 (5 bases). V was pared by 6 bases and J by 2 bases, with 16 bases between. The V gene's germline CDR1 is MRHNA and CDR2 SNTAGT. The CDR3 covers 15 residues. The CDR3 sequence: CASRSGGTLNTEAFF. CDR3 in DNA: TGTGCCAGCAGGTCCGGGGGGACTCTTAACACTGAAGCTTTCTTT.

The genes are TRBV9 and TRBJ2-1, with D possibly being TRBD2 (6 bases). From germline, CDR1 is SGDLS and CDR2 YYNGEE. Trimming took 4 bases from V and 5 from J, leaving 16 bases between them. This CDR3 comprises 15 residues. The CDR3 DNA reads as TGTGCCAGCAGCATGACCGGGACTCCGGACAATGAGCAGTTCTTC. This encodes CASSMTGTPDNEQFF.

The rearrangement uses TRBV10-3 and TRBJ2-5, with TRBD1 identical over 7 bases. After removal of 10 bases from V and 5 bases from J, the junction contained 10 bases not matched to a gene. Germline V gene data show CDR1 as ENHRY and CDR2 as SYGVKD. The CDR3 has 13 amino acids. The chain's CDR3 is CATEGGQRETQYF. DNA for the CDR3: TGTGCCACTGAAGGGGGACAGAGGGAGACCCAGTACTTC.

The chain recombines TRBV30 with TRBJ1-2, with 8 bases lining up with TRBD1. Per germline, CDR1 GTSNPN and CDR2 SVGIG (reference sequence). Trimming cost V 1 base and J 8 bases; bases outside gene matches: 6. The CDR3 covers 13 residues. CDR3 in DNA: TGTGCCTGGAGTGCGGACAGGGCCATCGGCTACACCTTC. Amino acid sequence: CAWSADRAIGYTF.

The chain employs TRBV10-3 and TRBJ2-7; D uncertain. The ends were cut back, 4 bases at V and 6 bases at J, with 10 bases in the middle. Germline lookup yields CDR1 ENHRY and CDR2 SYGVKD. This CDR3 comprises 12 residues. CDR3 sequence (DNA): TGTGCCATCAGTGGAACTGAGTCCGAGCAGTACTTC. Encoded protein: CAISGTESEQYF.

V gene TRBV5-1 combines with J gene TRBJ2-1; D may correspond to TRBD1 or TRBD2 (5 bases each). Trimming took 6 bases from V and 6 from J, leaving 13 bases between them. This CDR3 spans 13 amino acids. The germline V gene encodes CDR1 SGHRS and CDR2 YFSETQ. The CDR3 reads CASMGRDANEQFF. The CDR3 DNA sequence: TGCGCCAGCATGGGACGGGACGCCAATGAGCAGTTCTTC.

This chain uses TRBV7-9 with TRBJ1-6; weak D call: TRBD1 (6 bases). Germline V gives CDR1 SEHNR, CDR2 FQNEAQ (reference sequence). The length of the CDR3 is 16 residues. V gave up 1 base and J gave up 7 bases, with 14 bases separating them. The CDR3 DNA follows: TGTGCCAGCAGCTTAGTCGGGGGGCTGGGAAATTCACCCCTCCACTTT. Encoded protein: CASSLVGGLGNSPLHF. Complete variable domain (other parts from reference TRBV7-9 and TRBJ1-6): DTGVSQNPRHKITKRGQNVTFRCDPISEHNRLYWYRQTLGQGPEFLTYFQNEAQLEKSRLLSDRFSAERPKGSFSTLEIQRTEQGDSAMYLCASSLVGGLGNSPLHFGNGTRLTVT.

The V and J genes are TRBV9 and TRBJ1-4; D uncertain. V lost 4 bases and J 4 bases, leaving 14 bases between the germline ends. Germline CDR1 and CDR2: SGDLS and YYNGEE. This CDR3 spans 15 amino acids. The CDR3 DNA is TGTGCCAGCAGCCCCCGAGGTTCCCTTAATGAAAAACTGTTTTTT. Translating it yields CASSPRGSLNEKLFF.

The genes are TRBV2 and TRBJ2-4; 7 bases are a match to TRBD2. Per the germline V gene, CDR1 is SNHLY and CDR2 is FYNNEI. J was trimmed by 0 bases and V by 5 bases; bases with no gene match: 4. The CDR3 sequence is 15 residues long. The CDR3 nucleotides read TGTGCCAGCAGTAGGGACTACTTAGCCAAAAACATTCAGTACTTC. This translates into CASSRDYLAKNIQYF.

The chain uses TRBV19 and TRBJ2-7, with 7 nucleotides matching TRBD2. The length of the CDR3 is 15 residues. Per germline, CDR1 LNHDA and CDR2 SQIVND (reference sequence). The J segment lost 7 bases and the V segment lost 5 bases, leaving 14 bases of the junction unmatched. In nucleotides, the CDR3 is TGTGCCAGTAGTGTCAGACCACGGGAGGTGGGTGAGCAGTACTTC. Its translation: CASSVRPREVGEQYF.

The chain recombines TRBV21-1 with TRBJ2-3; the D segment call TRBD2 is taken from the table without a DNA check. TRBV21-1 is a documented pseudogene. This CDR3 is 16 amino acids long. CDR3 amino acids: CASLAKLAGCTDTQYF. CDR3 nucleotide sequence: TGTGCCAGCCTTGCCAAACTAGCGGGGTGCACAGATACGCAGTATTTT.

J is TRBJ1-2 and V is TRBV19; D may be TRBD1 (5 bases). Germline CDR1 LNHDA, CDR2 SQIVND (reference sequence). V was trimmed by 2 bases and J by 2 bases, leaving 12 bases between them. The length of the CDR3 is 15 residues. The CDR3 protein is CASSIKGGANYGYTF. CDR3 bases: TGTGCCAGTAGTATAAAGGGAGGGGCCAACTATGGCTACACCTTC.

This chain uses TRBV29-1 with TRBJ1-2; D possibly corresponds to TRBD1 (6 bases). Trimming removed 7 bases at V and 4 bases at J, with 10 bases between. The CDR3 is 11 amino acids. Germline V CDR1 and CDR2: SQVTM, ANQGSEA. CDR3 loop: CSGTGSYGYTF. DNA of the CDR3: TGCAGCGGAACAGGGTCCTATGGCTACACCTTC.

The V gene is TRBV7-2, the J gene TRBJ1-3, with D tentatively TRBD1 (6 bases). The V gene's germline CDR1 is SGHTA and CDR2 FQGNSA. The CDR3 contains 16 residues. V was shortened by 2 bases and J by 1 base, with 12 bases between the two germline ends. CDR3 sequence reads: CASSLLPGASGNTIYF. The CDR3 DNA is TGTGCCAGCAGCTTATTACCAGGGGCTTCTGGAAACACCATATATTTT.

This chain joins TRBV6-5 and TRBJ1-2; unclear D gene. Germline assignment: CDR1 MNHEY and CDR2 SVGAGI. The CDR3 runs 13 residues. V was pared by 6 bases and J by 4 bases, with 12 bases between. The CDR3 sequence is CASSFRTAYGYTF. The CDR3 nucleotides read TGTGCCAGCAGCTTCCGGACGGCCTATGGCTACACCTTC.

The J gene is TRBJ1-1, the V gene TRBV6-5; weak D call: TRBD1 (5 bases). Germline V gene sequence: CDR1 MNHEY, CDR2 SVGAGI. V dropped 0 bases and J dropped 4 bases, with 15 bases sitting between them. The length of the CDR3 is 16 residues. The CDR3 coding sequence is TGTGCCAGCAGTTACTCGAAAGCCGGGACGGGCACTGAAGCTTTCTTT. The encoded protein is CASSYSKAGTGTEAFF.

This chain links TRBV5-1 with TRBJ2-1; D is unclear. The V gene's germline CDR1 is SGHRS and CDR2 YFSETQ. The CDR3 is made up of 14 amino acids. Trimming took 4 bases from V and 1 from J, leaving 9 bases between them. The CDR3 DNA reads TGCGCCAGCAGCAAACTGGGATCCTACAATGAGCAGTTCTTC. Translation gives CASSKLGSYNEQFF.

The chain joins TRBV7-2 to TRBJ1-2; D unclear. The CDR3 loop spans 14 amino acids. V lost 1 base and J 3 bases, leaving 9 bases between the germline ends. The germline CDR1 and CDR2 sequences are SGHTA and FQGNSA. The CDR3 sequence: CASSLGRQDYGYTF. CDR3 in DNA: TGTGCCAGCAGCTTAGGAAGGCAGGACTATGGCTACACCTTC.

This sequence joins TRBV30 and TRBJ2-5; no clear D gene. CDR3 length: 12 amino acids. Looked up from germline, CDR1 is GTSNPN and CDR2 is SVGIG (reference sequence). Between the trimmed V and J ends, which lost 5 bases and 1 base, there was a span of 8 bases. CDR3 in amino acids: CAWEGPQETQYF. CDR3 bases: TGTGCCTGGGAAGGACCCCAAGAGACCCAGTACTTC.

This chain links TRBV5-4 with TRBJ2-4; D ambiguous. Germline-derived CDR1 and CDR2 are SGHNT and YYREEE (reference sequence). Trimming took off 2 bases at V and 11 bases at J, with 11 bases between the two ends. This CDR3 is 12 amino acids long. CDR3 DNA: TGTGCCAGCAGCTTCGGTTCAGGATTTCAGTACTTC. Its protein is CASSFGSGFQYF.

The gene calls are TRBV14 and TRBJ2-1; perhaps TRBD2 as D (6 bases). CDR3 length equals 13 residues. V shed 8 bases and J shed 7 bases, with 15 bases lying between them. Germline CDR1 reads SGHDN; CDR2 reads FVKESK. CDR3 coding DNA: TGTGCCAGCCGAGCGGGTTGGGGGAATGAGCAGTTCTTC. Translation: CASRAGWGNEQFF.

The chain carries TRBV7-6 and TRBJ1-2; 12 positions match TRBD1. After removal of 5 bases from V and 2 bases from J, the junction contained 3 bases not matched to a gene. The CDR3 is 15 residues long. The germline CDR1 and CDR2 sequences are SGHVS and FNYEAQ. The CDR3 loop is CASSRGQGANYGYTF. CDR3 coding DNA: TGTGCCAGCAGCAGGGGACAGGGGGCGAACTATGGCTACACCTTC.

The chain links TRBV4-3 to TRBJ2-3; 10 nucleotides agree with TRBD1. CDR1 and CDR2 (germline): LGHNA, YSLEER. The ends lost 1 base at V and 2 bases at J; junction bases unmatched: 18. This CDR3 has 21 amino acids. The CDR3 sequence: CASSQGPGTGAIQDVTDTQYF. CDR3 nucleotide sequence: TGCGCCAGCAGCCAAGGCCCTGGGACAGGGGCGATACAGGATGTCACAGATACGCAGTATTTT.

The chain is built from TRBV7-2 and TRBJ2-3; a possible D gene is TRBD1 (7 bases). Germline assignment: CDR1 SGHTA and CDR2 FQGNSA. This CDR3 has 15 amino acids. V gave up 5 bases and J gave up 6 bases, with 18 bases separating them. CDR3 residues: CASSAGQFMADTQYF. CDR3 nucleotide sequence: TGTGCCAGCAGCGCGGGACAGTTTATGGCGGATACGCAGTATTTT. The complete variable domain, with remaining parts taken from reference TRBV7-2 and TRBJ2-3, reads GAGVSQSPSNKVTEKGKDVELRCDPISGHTALYWYRQSLGQGLEFLIYFQGNSAPDKSGLPSDRFSAERTGGSVSTLTIQRTQQEDSAVYLCASSAGQFMADTQYFGPGTRLTVL.

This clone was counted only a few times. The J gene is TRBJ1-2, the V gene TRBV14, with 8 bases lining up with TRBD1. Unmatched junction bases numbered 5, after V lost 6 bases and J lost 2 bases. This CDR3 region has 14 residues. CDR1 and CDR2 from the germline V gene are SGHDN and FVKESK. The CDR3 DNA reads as TGTGCCAGCAGTTCGGACAGGGTCAACTATGGCTACACCTTC. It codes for CASSSDRVNYGYTF.

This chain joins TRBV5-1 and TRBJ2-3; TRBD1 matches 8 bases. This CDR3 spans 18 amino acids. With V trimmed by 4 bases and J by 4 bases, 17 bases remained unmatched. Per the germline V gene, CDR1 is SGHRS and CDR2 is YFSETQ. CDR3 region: CASSLRDRTLFRSDTQYF. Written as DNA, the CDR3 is TGCGCCAGCAGCCTTAGGGACAGGACCCTCTTCAGGTCAGATACGCAGTATTTT.

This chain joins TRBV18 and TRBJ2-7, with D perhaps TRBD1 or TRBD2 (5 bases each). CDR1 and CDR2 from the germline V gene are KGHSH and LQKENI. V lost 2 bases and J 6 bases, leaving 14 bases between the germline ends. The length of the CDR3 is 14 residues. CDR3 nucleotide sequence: TGTGCCAGCTCACCAAGGGGACCCGATCTCGAGCAGTACTTC. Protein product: CASSPRGPDLEQYF.

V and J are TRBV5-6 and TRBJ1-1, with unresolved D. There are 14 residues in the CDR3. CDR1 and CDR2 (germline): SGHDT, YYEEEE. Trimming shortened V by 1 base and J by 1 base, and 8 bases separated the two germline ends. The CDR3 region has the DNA TGTGCCAGCAGCTTGCCATACCCGAACACTGAAGCTTTCTTT. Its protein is CASSLPYPNTEAFF.